The 6 T cell receptor beta chains below all came from one sample that was sequenced in a study of Graves' ophthalmopathy and Graves' hyperthyroidism. Researchers took RNA transcripts and amplified TCR beta CDR3 regions from them. Scientists carried out first-round RT-PCR using HTBI primers and then a second-round multiplex PCR. TCRdb used MiXCR to reprocess the multiplex PCR reads, holding one entry per CDR3 protein. The sample shows hundreds of thousands of distinct CDR3 sequences, over 20% of them seen only once. Input material: peripheral blood. Every receptor here comes from a woman under 30 with stable Graves' hyperthyroidism. Some clones in this sample may be carry-over from other donors' samples.

This clonotype was recorded many times. The chain carries TRBV12-3 or TRBV12-4 and TRBJ2-5; D is possibly TRBD1 or TRBD2 (6 bases each). This CDR3 is built from 15 residues. V was clipped by 2 bases and J by 4 bases, with 14 bases between them. CDR3 sequence (DNA): TGTGCCAGCAGTTTAAGGGAAGGGGGGCGAGAGACCCAGTACTTC. As protein: CASSLREGGRETQYF.

V and J are TRBV28 and TRBJ2-5, with 9 bases that match TRBD1. The ends lost 6 bases at V and 5 bases at J; junction bases unmatched: 7. This CDR3 is built from 14 residues. Germline CDR1 and CDR2: MDHEN and SYDVKM. CDR3 in amino acids: CASRGQDRGETQYF. The CDR3 DNA reads as TGTGCCAGCAGAGGCCAAGACAGGGGGGAGACCCAGTACTTC.

This clonotype was counted only a few times. The chain links TRBV27 to TRBJ1-6, with D possibly TRBD1 on 6 matching bases. Trimming took 7 bases from V and 7 from J, leaving 20 bases between them. There are 16 residues in the CDR3. CDR1 is MNHEY and CDR2 is SMNVEV in the germline V gene (reference sequence). The CDR3 spells CASKGHTTGRNSPLHF. For the CDR3, the DNA is TGTGCCAGCAAAGGCCACACTACAGGGCGAAATTCACCCCTCCACTTT.

This chain joins TRBV20-1 and TRBJ2-7; D is perhaps TRBD2 (5 bases). Germline CDR1 reads DFQATT; CDR2 reads SNEGSKA (reference sequence). The CDR3 contains 12 residues. Trimming removed 6 bases at V and 4 bases at J, with 13 bases between. DNA for the CDR3: TGCAGTGCGCTCCGGGAAGGGTACGAGCAGTACTTC. Its translation is CSALREGYEQYF.

This clonotype was recorded at least ten times. This chain connects TRBV6-5 to TRBJ2-5; D is unresolved. V was trimmed by 2 bases and J by 1 base, leaving 5 bases between them. The germline CDR1 and CDR2 sequences are MNHEY and SVGAGI. CDR3 size: 13 residues. CDR3 bases: TGTGCCAGCAGTTACCAGATCCAAGAGACCCAGTACTTC. It encodes CASSYQIQETQYF.

In its sample, this clonotype was seen many times. The rearrangement joins TRBV29-1 to TRBJ2-5, with D possibly called TRBD1 or TRBD2 (5 bases each). This CDR3 spans 13 amino acids. From germline, CDR1 is SQVTM and CDR2 ANQGSEA. The ends were cut back, 6 bases at V and 2 bases at J, with 13 bases in the middle. This CDR3 is CSVARDQQETQYF. CDR3 sequence (DNA): TGCAGCGTGGCCCGGGACCAACAAGAGACCCAGTACTTC.